What follows is one T cell receptor (beta chain) and its context. This CDR3 contains 15 residues. CDR1 is SGHRS, CDR2 YFSETQ, per germline. Between the trimmed V and J ends, which lost 4 bases and 1 base, there was a span of 12 bases. TCRdb used MiXCR to reprocess the 5' RACE reads, holding one entry per CDR3 protein. The sample holds about 85,000 distinct CDR3 sequences, roughly a fifth seen once. Documented time point: sample taken at primary tumor resection. Unsorted tumor, nontumor lung tissue or cryopreserved PBMC supplied the whole RNA. The sample comes from a study of spatial heterogeneity in lung cancer.

This chain links TRBV5-1 with TRBJ2-1, with D maybe TRBD2 (6 bases). The sample consisted of PBMCs, taken at surgery. The TCR originated in a male donor with early-stage non-small cell lung cancer. The CDR3 bases are TGCGCCAGCAGCCAGGGACTGGATTCCTACAATGAGCAGTTCTTC. Residues: CASSQGLDSYNEQFF.